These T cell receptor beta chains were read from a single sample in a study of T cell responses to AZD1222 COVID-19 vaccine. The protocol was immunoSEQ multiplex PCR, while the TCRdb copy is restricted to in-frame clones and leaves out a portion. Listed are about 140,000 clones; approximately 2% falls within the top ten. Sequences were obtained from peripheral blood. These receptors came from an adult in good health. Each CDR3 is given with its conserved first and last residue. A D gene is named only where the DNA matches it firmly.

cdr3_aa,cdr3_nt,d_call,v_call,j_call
CASTLGGSPVNEKLFF,TGCGCCAGCACCCTGGGGGGGTCTCCAGTCAATGAAAAACTGTTTTTT,-,TRBV5-1,TRBJ1-4
CATSRELAATGDEQYF,TGTGCCACCAGCAGAGAACTAGCGGCCACCGGGGACGAGCAGTACTTC,TRBD2,TRBV15,TRBJ2-7
CASSYSEAVRNTEAFF,TGTGCCAGCAGTTACTCTGAGGCAGTTCGGAACACTGAAGCTTTCTTT,-,TRBV6-5,TRBJ1-1
CASADRVYQPQHF,TGTGCCAGCGCGGACAGGGTGTATCAGCCCCAGCATTTT,TRBD1,TRBV6-1,TRBJ1-5
CASSYSIDRRNEQYF,TGTGCCAGCAGTTACTCGATAGACCGGCGAAACGAGCAGTACTTC,-,TRBV9,TRBJ2-7
CASSDPSLDREAFF,TGTGCCAGTAGCGACCCATCGCTGGACCGAGAAGCTTTCTTT,-,TRBV19,TRBJ1-1
CASSPTIPGHYTF,TGTGCCAGCAGCCCTACCATCCCGGGACACTACACCTTC,-,TRBV9,TRBJ1-2
CASSLGVLDSGANVLTF,TGTGCCAGCAGTTTAGGGGTCCTGGACTCTGGGGCCAACGTCCTGACTTTC,-,TRBV28,TRBJ2-6
CAWSVQWGTEAFF,TGTGCCTGGAGTGTACAATGGGGGACTGAAGCTTTCTTT,-,TRBV30,TRBJ1-1
CASSPPAERAYNEQFF,TGTGCCAGCAGCCCCCCCGCTGAGCGGGCCTACAATGAGCAGTTCTTC,-,TRBV7-9,TRBJ2-1
CASSPVVGTGSYEQYF,TGTGCCAGCAGTCCGGTGGTCGGGACAGGGTCGTACGAGCAGTACTTC,TRBD1,TRBV7-8,TRBJ2-7
CASSEVGEGNQPQHF,TGTGCCAGCAGTGAAGTTGGGGAAGGGAATCAGCCCCAGCATTTT,-,TRBV6-1,TRBJ1-5
CASSQTTVSSSYNEQFF,TGCGCCAGCAGCCAGACGACAGTAAGTAGCTCCTACAATGAGCAGTTCTTC,-,TRBV4-1,TRBJ2-1